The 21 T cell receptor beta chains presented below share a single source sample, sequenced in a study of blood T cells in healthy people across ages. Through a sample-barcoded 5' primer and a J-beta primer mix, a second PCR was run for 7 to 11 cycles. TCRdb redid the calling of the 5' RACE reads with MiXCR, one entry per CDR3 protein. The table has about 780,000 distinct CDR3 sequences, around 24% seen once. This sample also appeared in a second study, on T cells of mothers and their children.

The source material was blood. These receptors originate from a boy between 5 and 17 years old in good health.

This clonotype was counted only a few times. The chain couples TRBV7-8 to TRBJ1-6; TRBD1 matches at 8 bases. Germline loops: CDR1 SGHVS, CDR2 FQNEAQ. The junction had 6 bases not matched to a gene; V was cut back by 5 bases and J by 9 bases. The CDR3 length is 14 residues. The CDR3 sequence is CASSPDRGGSPLHF. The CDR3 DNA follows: TGTGCCAGCAGCCCCGACAGGGGAGGTTCACCCCTCCACTTT.

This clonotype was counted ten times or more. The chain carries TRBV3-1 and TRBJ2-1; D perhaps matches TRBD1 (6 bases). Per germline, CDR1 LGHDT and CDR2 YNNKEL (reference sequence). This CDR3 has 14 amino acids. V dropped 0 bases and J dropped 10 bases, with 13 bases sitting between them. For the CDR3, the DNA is TGTGCCAGCAGCCAAGACCTTACAGGGCTCGAGCAGTTCTTC. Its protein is CASSQDLTGLEQFF.

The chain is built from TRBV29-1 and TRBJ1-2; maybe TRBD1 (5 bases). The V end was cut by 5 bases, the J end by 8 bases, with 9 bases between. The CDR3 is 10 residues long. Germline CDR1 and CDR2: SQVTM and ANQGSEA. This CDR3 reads CSVPGSGYTF. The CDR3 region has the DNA TGCAGCGTTCCAGGGTCCGGCTACACCTTC.

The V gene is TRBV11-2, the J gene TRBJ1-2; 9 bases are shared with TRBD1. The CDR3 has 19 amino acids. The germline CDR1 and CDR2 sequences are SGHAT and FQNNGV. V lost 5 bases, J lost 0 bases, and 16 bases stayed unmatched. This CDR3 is CASSPRTGTGRLTNYGYTF. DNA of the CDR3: TGTGCCAGCAGCCCACGAACCGGGACAGGGCGTCTTACTAACTATGGCTACACCTTC.

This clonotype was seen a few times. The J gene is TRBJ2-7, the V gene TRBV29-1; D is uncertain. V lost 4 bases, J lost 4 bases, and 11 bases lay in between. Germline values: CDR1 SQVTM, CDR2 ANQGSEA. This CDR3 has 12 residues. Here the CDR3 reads CSVANLGYEQYF. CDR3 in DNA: TGCAGCGTTGCTAACTTGGGATACGAGCAGTACTTC.

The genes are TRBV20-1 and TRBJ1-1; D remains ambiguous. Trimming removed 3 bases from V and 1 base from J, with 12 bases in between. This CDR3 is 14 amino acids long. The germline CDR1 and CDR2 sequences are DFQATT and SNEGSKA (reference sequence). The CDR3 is CSARFGSKNTEAFF. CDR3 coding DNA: TGCAGTGCTAGGTTTGGCAGCAAGAACACTGAAGCTTTCTTT.

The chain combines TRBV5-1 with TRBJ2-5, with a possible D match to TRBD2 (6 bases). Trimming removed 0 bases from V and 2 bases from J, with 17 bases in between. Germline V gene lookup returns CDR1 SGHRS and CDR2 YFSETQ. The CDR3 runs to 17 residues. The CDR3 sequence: CASSLAMSSGLQETQYF. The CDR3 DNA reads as TGCGCCAGCAGCTTGGCCATGAGTAGCGGATTACAAGAGACCCAGTACTTC. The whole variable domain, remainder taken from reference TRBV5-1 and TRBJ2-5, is KAGVTQTPRYLIKTRGQQVTLSCSPISGHRSVSWYQQTPGQGLQFLFEYFSETQRNKGNFPGRFSGRQFSNSRSEMNVSTLELGDSALYLCASSLAMSSGLQETQYFGPGTRLLVL.

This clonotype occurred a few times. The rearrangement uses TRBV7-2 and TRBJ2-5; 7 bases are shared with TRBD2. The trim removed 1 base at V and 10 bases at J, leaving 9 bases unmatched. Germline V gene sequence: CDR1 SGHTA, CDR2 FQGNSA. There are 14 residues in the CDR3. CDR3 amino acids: CASSLGTRGVDQYF. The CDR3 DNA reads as TGTGCCAGCAGCTTAGGGACTAGAGGCGTGGACCAGTACTTC. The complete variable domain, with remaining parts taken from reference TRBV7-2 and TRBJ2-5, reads GAGVSQSPSNKVTEKGKDVELRCDPISGHTALYWYRQSLGQGLEFLIYFQGNSAPDKSGLPSDRFSAERTGGSVSTLTIQRTQQEDSAVYLCASSLGTRGVDQYFGPGTRLLVL.

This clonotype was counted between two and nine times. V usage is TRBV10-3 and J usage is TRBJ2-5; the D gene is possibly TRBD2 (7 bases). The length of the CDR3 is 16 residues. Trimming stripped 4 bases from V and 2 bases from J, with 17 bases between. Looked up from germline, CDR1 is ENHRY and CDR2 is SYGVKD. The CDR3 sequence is CAISALRGGRQETQYF. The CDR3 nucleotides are TGTGCCATCAGTGCCTTGAGGGGGGGTCGGCAAGAGACCCAGTACTTC.

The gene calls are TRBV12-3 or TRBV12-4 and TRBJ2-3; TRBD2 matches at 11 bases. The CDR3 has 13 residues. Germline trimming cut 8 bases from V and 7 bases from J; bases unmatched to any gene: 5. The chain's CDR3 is CASLAGGGNTQYF. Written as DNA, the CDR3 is TGTGCCAGCCTAGCGGGGGGTGGGAATACGCAGTATTTT.

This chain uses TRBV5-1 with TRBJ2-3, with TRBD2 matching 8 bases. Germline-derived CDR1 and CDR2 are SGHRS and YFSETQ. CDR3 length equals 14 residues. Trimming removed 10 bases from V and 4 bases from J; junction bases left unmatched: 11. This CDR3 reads CASEAGGSSDTQYF. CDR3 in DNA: TGCGCCTCCGAGGCGGGGGGTTCATCAGATACGCAGTATTTT. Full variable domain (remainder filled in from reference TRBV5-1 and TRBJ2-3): KAGVTQTPRYLIKTRGQQVTLSCSPISGHRSVSWYQQTPGQGLQFLFEYFSETQRNKGNFPGRFSGRQFSNSRSEMNVSTLELGDSALYLCASEAGGSSDTQYFGPGTRLTVL.

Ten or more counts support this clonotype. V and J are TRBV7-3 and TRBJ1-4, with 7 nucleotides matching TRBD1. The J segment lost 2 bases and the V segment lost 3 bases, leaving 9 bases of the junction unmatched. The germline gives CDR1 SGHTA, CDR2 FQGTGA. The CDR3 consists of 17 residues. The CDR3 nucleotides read TGTGCCAGCAGCTTCTGGGACAGACCCCAGACTAATGAAAAACTGTTTTTT. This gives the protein CASSFWDRPQTNEKLFF.

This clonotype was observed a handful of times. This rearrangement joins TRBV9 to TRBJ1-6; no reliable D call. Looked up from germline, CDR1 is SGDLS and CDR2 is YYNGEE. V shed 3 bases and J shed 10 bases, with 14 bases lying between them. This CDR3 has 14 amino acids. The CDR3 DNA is TGTGCCAGCAGCGAGGAGAGGACCGGGTCACCCCTCCACTTT. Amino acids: CASSEERTGSPLHF.

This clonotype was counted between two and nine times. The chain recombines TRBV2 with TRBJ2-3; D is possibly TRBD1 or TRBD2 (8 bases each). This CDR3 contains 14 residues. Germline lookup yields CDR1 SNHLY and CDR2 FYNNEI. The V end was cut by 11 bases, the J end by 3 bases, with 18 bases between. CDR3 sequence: CAGGGTGLTDTQYF. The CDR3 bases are TGTGCCGGCGGGGGGACAGGTTTAACAGATACGCAGTATTTT.

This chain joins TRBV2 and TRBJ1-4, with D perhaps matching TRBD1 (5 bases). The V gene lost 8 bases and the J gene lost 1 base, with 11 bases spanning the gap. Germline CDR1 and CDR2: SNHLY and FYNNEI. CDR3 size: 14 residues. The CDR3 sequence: CASRLQGTNEKLFF. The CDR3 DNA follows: TGTGCCAGCCGTCTCCAGGGAACTAATGAAAAACTGTTTTTT.

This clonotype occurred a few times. CDR3 nucleotides: TGTGCCAGCAGAGCGGGACAGGTTAGGACAGATACGCAGTATTTT. As protein: CASRAGQVRTDTQYF. This chain joins TRBV28 and TRBJ2-3; maybe TRBD1 (8 bases). The CDR3 spans 15 residues. V shed 6 bases and J shed 3 bases, with 16 bases lying between them. CDR1 and CDR2 (germline): MDHEN, SYDVKM.

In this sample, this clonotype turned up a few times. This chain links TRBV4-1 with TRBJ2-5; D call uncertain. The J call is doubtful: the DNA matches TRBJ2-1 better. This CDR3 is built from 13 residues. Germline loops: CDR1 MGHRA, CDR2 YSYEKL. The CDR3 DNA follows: TGCGCCAGCAGCCCGATGTACAGAAATGAGCAGTTCTTC. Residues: CASSPMYRNEQFF.

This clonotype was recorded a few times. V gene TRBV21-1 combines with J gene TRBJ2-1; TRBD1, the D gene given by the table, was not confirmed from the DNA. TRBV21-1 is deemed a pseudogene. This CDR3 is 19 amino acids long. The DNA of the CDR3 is TGTGCCAGCCTACAGGGGGGTCAAGCGGGGAGAGGTTCCTACAATGAGCAGTTCTTC. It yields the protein CASLQGGQAGRGSYNEQFF.

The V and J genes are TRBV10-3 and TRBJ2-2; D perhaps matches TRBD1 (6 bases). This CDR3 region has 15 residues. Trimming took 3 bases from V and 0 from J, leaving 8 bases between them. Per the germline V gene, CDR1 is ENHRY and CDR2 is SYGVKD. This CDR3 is CAISDGQTNTGELFF. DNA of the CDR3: TGTGCCATCAGTGACGGACAGACGAACACCGGGGAGCTGTTTTTT.

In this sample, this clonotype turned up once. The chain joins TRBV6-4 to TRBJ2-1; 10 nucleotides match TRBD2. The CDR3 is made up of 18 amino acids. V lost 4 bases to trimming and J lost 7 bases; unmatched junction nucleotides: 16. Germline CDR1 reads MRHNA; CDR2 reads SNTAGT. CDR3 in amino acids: CASSANLIAGGSGNEQFF. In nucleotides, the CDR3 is TGTGCCAGCAGTGCTAACTTAATAGCGGGAGGCTCTGGTAATGAGCAGTTCTTC.

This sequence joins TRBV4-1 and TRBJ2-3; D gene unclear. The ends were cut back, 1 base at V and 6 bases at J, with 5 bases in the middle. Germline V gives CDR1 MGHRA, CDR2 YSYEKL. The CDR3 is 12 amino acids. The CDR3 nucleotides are TGCGCCAGCAGCCAAGTTAGGGATACGCAGTATTTT. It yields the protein CASSQVRDTQYF.